Listed here are 30 T cell receptor beta chains from one sample, sequenced in a study of regulatory T cells in long-lasting Graves disease. Both iRepertoire HTBI primers and Arm-PCR of CDR3 regions were used to build the TCR beta libraries. TCRdb itself ran the multiplex PCR reads through MiXCR, one entry per CDR3 protein. The profile covers 350,000 to 550,000 distinct CDR3 sequences, with over 15% appearing a single time and 20% to 25% taken by the ten largest. As for time point: newly diagnosed GD, antithyroid drugs for less than 3 months. The TCR library was made from RNA extracted from PBMCs. The data were also submitted as part of a second study, on T cells in Graves' hyperthyroidism and ophthalmopathy.

The sample was peripheral blood mononuclear cells (PBMCs), taken at new diagnosis, from a patient treated with antithyroid drugs. The receptors derive from a woman aged 18-29 years with Graves disease.

This clonotype was observed a few times. This chain joins TRBV7-2 and TRBJ1-5, with no clear D. Germline CDR1 and CDR2: SGHTA and FQGNSA. CDR3 length: 14 residues. V gave up 2 bases and J gave up 7 bases, with 12 bases separating them. The CDR3 region is CASSLWAINQPQHF. Here the CDR3 DNA reads TGTGCCAGCAGCTTATGGGCGATCAACCAGCCCCAGCATTTT.

Many counts were recorded for this clonotype. The rearrangement uses TRBV28 and TRBJ2-5; D may be TRBD1 or TRBD2 (6 bases each). V was clipped by 7 bases and J by 3 bases, with 24 bases between them. The CDR3 is 17 residues long. From germline, CDR1 is MDHEN and CDR2 SYDVKM. The CDR3 reads CASNSGAGWGIKETQYF. In DNA, the CDR3 is TGTGCCAGCAACTCAGGGGCGGGGTGGGGTATTAAAGAGACCCAGTACTTC.

V gene TRBV12-3 or TRBV12-4 combines with J gene TRBJ2-7; 7 positions match TRBD2. V lost 6 bases, J lost 3 bases, and 11 bases stayed unmatched. This CDR3 contains 15 residues. CDR3 sequence reads: CASRKAGTTNYEQYF. The CDR3 nucleotides are TGTGCCAGCAGGAAAGCCGGGACTACGAACTACGAGCAGTACTTC.

About this clonotype: It may be a read error: a sequence one base away is much more abundant. CDR3 nucleotide sequence: TGTGCCAGCAGCTACCTCAACAGGGGCGAAGTGCGGTTCTTC. Amino acid sequence: CASSYLNRGEVRFF. The rearrangement links TRBV7-2 to TRBJ2-1; TRBD1 agrees at 7 bases. CDR1 is SGHTA and CDR2 is FQGNSA in the germline V gene. Trimming took 4 bases from V and 15 from J; bases not matched to a gene: 15. The CDR3 consists of 14 residues.

This clonotype was seen at least ten times. The chain couples TRBV28 to TRBJ2-7, with 10 positions matching TRBD2. Germline trimming cut 6 bases from V and 3 bases from J; bases unmatched to any gene: 2. Germline CDR1 and CDR2: MDHEN and SYDVKM. The length of the CDR3 is 13 residues. The CDR3 loop is CASRTSGFYEQYF. CDR3 nucleotide sequence: TGTGCCAGCAGGACTAGCGGGTTCTACGAGCAGTACTTC.

This clonotype came up many times. The gene calls are TRBV6-1 and TRBJ1-1; D gene ambiguous. Trimming removed 7 bases from V and 3 bases from J, with 9 bases in between. The CDR3 has 12 residues. Per the germline V gene, CDR1 is MNHNS and CDR2 is SASEGT. The CDR3 DNA reads as TGTGCCAGCAACACATTGGACACTGAAGCTTTCTTT. Amino acid sequence: CASNTLDTEAFF.

The table lists this clonotype with a few counts. The chain links TRBV9 to TRBJ2-3, with D possibly TRBD2 on 5 matching bases. This CDR3 is built from 15 residues. Germline-derived CDR1 and CDR2 are SGDLS and YYNGEE. V was pared by 0 bases and J by 2 bases, with 10 bases between. This chain's CDR3 is CASSVGGSFTDTQYF. CDR3 DNA: TGTGCCAGCAGCGTAGGAGGGTCGTTCACAGATACGCAGTATTTT. Using reference TRBV9 and TRBJ2-3 for the parts outside the CDR3, the full variable domain is DSGVTQTPKHLITATGQRVTLRCSPRSGDLSVYWYQQSLDQGLQFLIQYYNGEERAKGNILERFSAQQFPDLHSELNLSSLELGDSALYFCASSVGGSFTDTQYFGPGTRLTVL.

At least ten counts were recorded for this clonotype. This chain connects TRBV7-2 to TRBJ2-5; 10 nucleotides match TRBD1. With 3 bases clipped from V and 4 bases from J, the junction kept 2 bases outside the gene matches. Germline assignment: CDR1 SGHTA and CDR2 FQGNSA. The CDR3 is 14 amino acids. CDR3 DNA sequence: TGTGCCAGCAGCTTGCGGGACAGGGGAGAGACCCAGTACTTC. Its protein product is CASSLRDRGETQYF.

This clonotype was counted at least ten times. The V call is TRBV28, the J call TRBJ2-1; a possible D gene is TRBD2 (7 bases). V gave up 1 base and J gave up 7 bases, with 14 bases separating them. The CDR3 runs to 15 residues. CDR1 is MDHEN, CDR2 SYDVKM, per germline. This CDR3 reads CASSLLGASGNEQFF. In nucleotides, the CDR3 is TGTGCCAGCAGTTTATTGGGGGCTAGCGGTAATGAGCAGTTCTTC.

About this clonotype: This could be a read error, since a much larger clone is one nucleotide away. The rearrangement uses TRBV4-1 and TRBJ1-1, with a possible D match to TRBD1 (5 bases). The CDR3 extends over 13 amino acids. V dropped 4 bases and J dropped 7 bases, with 13 bases sitting between them. Looked up from germline, CDR1 is MGHRA and CDR2 is YSYEKL. This CDR3 is CASSRPLGDEAFF. The CDR3 nucleotides read TGCGCCAGCAGCCGTCCACTGGGGGATGAAGCTTTCTTT.

This clonotype was found many times. The gene calls are TRBV29-1 and TRBJ2-1; 11 bases are a match to TRBD2. The CDR3 runs to 15 residues. Germline values: CDR1 SQVTM, CDR2 ANQGSEA. V trimming: 6 bases; J trimming: 4 bases; junction bases outside the gene matches: 8. The CDR3 bases are TGCAGCGTAGCCATAGCGGGAGGGCCGTACAATGAGCAGTTCTTC. The encoded protein is CSVAIAGGPYNEQFF.

This clonotype was counted at least ten times. This sequence joins TRBV18 and TRBJ2-5; D unclear. The CDR3 runs to 13 residues. CDR1 KGHSH and CDR2 LQKENI come from the germline V gene. The V end lost 0 bases, the J end lost 4 bases, and 6 bases lay between the germline ends. The CDR3 coding sequence is TGTGCCAGCTCACCACCGGTGTCAGAGACCCAGTACTTC. It is translated as CASSPPVSETQYF.

Notes on this clonotype: Since a far larger clone is one base different, this is likely a read error. The chain joins TRBV2 to TRBJ2-3; the match to TRBD2 covers 11 bases. The J call may be mistaken, given a closer DNA end match to TRBJ2-1. CDR3 length: 14 residues. Germline V gene sequence: CDR1 SNHLY, CDR2 FYNNEI. CDR3 protein: CASSEEGTSGEQFF. The CDR3 DNA reads as TGTGCCAGCAGTGAGGAGGGGACTAGCGGTGAGCAGTTCTTC.

This clonotype appeared a few times. V usage is TRBV7-2 and J usage is TRBJ2-2, with 7 bases matching TRBD1. There are 16 residues in the CDR3. The ends lost 3 bases at V and 6 bases at J; junction bases unmatched: 10. Germline V gives CDR1 SGHTA, CDR2 FQGNSA. DNA of the CDR3: TGTGCCAGCAGCTTGATAGGGGGCTTGGATGCCGGGGAGCTGTTTTTT. This sequence encodes CASSLIGGLDAGELFF. Using reference TRBV7-2 and TRBJ2-2 for the parts outside the CDR3, the full variable domain is GAGVSQSPSNKVTEKGKDVELRCDPISGHTALYWYRQSLGQGLEFLIYFQGNSAPDKSGLPSDRFSAERTGGSVSTLTIQRTQQEDSAVYLCASSLIGGLDAGELFFGEGSRLTVL.

J is TRBJ2-1 and V is TRBV12-3 or TRBV12-4; D gene ambiguous. The CDR3 extends over 11 amino acids. V was cut by 11 bases and J by 0 bases, with 5 bases left in between. CDR3 residues: CACNSYNEQFF. In DNA form, the CDR3 reads TGTGCCTGCAACTCCTACAATGAGCAGTTCTTC.

This clonotype has just a few counts. This chain's CDR3 is CASSHPTPEAKNIQYF. The CDR3 bases are TGTGCCAGCAGCCATCCCACCCCGGAAGCCAAAAACATTCAGTACTTC. This chain uses TRBV14 with TRBJ2-4; no clear D gene. Looked up from germline, CDR1 is SGHDN and CDR2 is FVKESK. CDR3 length: 16 residues. V was pared by 3 bases and J by 0 bases, with 12 bases between. Full variable domain (missing parts from reference TRBV14 and TRBJ2-4): EAGVTQFPSHSVIEKGQTVTLRCDPISGHDNLYWYRRVMGKEIKFLLHFVKESKQDESGMPNNRFLAERTGGTYSTLKVQPAELEDSGVYFCASSHPTPEAKNIQYFGAGTRLSVL.

The chain carries TRBV7-6 and TRBJ2-5; 10 bases line up with TRBD2. This CDR3 contains 15 residues. Trimming at V came to 3 bases and at J to 7 bases, leaving 8 bases not matched to a gene. CDR1 and CDR2 (germline): SGHVS, FNYEAQ. CDR3 DNA sequence: TGTGCCAGCAGCTTGGGTCTAGCGGGAGCGGGGACCCAGTACTTC. It yields the protein CASSLGLAGAGTQYF.

The sample holds one count of this clonotype. This chain joins TRBV13 and TRBJ2-7; 8 nucleotides match TRBD1. The germline V gene encodes CDR1 PRHDT and CDR2 FYEKMQ (reference sequence). V shed 7 bases and J 0 bases; nucleotides not matched to a gene: 2. The CDR3 runs 13 residues. The CDR3 reads CASNTGGSYEQYF. The CDR3 DNA reads TGTGCCAGCAACACAGGGGGCTCCTACGAGCAGTACTTC.

This clonotype came up many times. The CDR3 protein is CASSSPLVGLTDTQYF. In nucleotides, the CDR3 is TGTGCCAGCAGCTCCCCCCTCGTGGGACTCACAGATACGCAGTATTTT. The gene calls are TRBV28 and TRBJ2-3, with D possibly being TRBD2 (6 bases). The CDR3 is made up of 16 amino acids. V lost 6 bases, J lost 2 bases, and 18 bases lay in between. Germline loops: CDR1 MDHEN, CDR2 SYDVKM.

This clonotype was recorded at least ten times. This chain links TRBV29-1 with TRBJ2-3; 13 bases align to TRBD2. The germline gives CDR1 SQVTM, CDR2 ANQGSEA. Germline trimming cut 6 bases from V and 4 bases from J; bases unmatched to any gene: 7. The CDR3 has 15 amino acids. CDR3 sequence: CSVAWTSGSADTQYF. CDR3 nucleotide sequence: TGCAGCGTCGCCTGGACTAGCGGGAGTGCAGATACGCAGTATTTT.

Many counts were recorded for this clonotype. This rearrangement joins TRBV20-1 to TRBJ2-7; 10 nucleotides agree with TRBD2. Germline trimming cut 2 bases from V and 0 bases from J; bases unmatched to any gene: 1. The CDR3 totals 14 residues. Per germline, CDR1 DFQATT and CDR2 SNEGSKA (reference sequence). CDR3 amino acids: CSARWTSGSYEQYF. In DNA, the CDR3 is TGCAGTGCTAGATGGACTAGCGGCTCCTACGAGCAGTACTTC.

The chain joins TRBV15 to TRBJ2-3; D remains ambiguous. CDR1 LNHNV and CDR2 YYDKDF come from the germline V gene (reference sequence). The CDR3 runs to 14 residues. V lost 4 bases and J 5 bases, leaving 13 bases between the germline ends. CDR3 in amino acids: CATSTTPSGDTQYF. The CDR3 nucleotides are TGTGCCACCAGCACCACACCATCGGGAGATACGCAGTATTTT.

On this clonotype itself: The conserved phenylalanine or tryptophan normally closing the CDR3 is absent here, so this likely arose from a read error. J is TRBJ1-5 and V is TRBV12-3 or TRBV12-4; D is possibly TRBD1 (5 bases). This CDR3 is built from 17 residues. Trimming shortened V by 2 bases and J by 1 base, and 15 bases separated the two germline ends. In nucleotides, the CDR3 is TGTGCCAGCAGTTTATTGAATTTGGGGCGGAGCAATCAGCCCCAGCATTCT. It encodes CASSLLNLGRSNQPQHS.

V usage is TRBV4-2 and J usage is TRBJ1-4; no reliable D call. Between the trimmed V and J ends, which lost 0 bases and 0 bases, there was a span of 8 bases. This CDR3 region has 16 residues. Germline assignment: CDR1 LGHNA and CDR2 YNFKEQ. In DNA, the CDR3 is TGTGCCAGCAGCCAAGAGGGAGCAGCAACTAATGAAAAACTGTTTTTT. This gives the protein CASSQEGAATNEKLFF.

This clonotype was picked up many times. This chain connects TRBV7-2 to TRBJ2-7; D is unresolved. CDR1 is SGHTA, CDR2 FQGNSA, per germline. The CDR3 is 13 residues long. With 1 base removed from V and 7 bases from J, the gap between germline ends came to 11 bases. CDR3 nucleotide sequence: TGTGCCAGCAGCTTAGTTGGAGATTTGGAGCAGTACTTC. Amino acids: CASSLVGDLEQYF.

There are many counts of this clonotype. CDR3: CAWKGWTSGHEQYF. CDR3 sequence (DNA): TGTGCCTGGAAAGGTTGGACTAGCGGTCACGAGCAGTACTTC. The rearrangement links TRBV30 to TRBJ2-7, with 10 bases lining up with TRBD2. Trimming at V came to 4 bases and at J to 5 bases, leaving 8 bases not matched to a gene. The V gene's germline CDR1 is GTSNPN and CDR2 SVGIG (reference sequence). The CDR3 length is 14 residues.

The V and J genes are TRBV4-2 and TRBJ2-3; 9 bases fit TRBD1. Per germline, CDR1 LGHNA and CDR2 YNFKEQ. The CDR3 loop spans 16 amino acids. V gave up 0 bases and J gave up 4 bases; unmatched junction bases: 5. The CDR3 sequence is CASSQDSGTGPDTQYF. CDR3 nucleotide sequence: TGTGCCAGCAGCCAAGATTCGGGGACAGGGCCAGATACGCAGTATTTT.

Remarks on this clonotype: A read error may account for a junction end that differs from germline. The chain employs TRBV11-2 and TRBJ2-7; D remains ambiguous. The germline CDR1 and CDR2 sequences are SGHAT and FQNNGV. This CDR3 region has 12 residues. CDR3 nucleotides: TGTACCAGCAGCTTAGTAGTTTACGAGCAGTACTTC. This sequence encodes CTSSLVVYEQYF.

This clonotype was detected many times. The chain recombines TRBV27 with TRBJ2-1, with 8 bases that match TRBD2. CDR3 length equals 14 residues. Trimming at V came to 0 bases and at J to 7 bases, leaving 2 bases not matched to a gene. The germline V gene has CDR1 MNHEY and CDR2 SMNVEV (reference sequence). The DNA for the CDR3 is TGTGCCAGCAGTTTATCACGCGGGAGGAATGAGCAGTTCTTC. It encodes CASSLSRGRNEQFF.

This clonotype was recorded a few times. The rearrangement joins TRBV12-3 or TRBV12-4 to TRBJ2-4; D uncertain. The V gene lost 3 bases and the J gene lost 7 bases, with 7 bases spanning the gap. The CDR3 totals 12 residues. The CDR3 DNA is TGTGCCAGCAGTTTCCTAGAGAACATTCAGTACTTC. Translation gives CASSFLENIQYF.